Each of the 14 T cell receptor beta chains below was sequenced from the same sample in a study of vaccination effects on CD4 cells after COVID-19. Repertoires were generated with immunoSEQ multiplex PCR, while TCRdb's copy carries only in-frame clones and drops some. Among 30,000 or so clones listed, 70% to 85% were seen once. These receptors lack a known antigen. Researchers isolated CD4+ T cells once less than twelve days of culture had elapsed. Two-dose vaccination with either BNT162b2 or mRNA-1273 was given to the participants. The source was CD4+ T cells from PBMCs cultured without peptide, collected after COVID-19 vaccination. Receptors originate from a human donor who received a COVID-19 vaccine.

The J gene is TRBJ2-5, the V gene TRBV2; D may be TRBD1 (6 bases). Germline V gene lookup returns CDR1 SNHLY and CDR2 FYNNEI. V dropped 7 bases and J dropped 6 bases, with 21 bases sitting between them. This CDR3 has 15 amino acids. Here the CDR3 reads CASTKDQGSPKTQYF. CDR3 bases: TGTGCCAGCACCAAGGATCAGGGGTCCCCGAAGACCCAGTACTTC. Full variable domain (outside the CDR3, taken from reference TRBV2 and TRBJ2-5): EPEVTQTPSHQVTQMGQEVILRCVPISNHLYFYWYRQILGQKVEFLVSFYNNEISEKSEIFDDQFSVERPDGSNFTLKIRSTKLEDSAMYFCASTKDQGSPKTQYFGPGTRLLVL.

J is TRBJ1-2 and V is TRBV27; 8 bases line up with TRBD1. The germline V gene encodes CDR1 MNHEY and CDR2 SMNVEV (reference sequence). The V and J ends lost 6 bases and 4 bases, in that order; junction bases with no gene match: 4. The CDR3 covers 13 residues. CDR3 amino acids: CASSPTGGYGYTF. The CDR3 DNA follows: TGTGCCAGCAGCCCTACAGGGGGCTATGGCTACACCTTC.

This chain joins TRBV2 and TRBJ2-6; no firm D call. Germline values: CDR1 SNHLY, CDR2 FYNNEI. Trimming pared 6 bases from V and 1 base from J, leaving 10 bases between. This CDR3 region has 15 residues. The CDR3 loop reads CASRKDRSGANVLTF. Here the CDR3 DNA reads TGTGCCAGCAGGAAAGACCGATCTGGGGCCAACGTCCTGACTTTC.

This rearrangement joins TRBV29-1 to TRBJ2-7; 12 bases line up with TRBD2. Germline CDR1 SQVTM, CDR2 ANQGSEA. CDR3 length: 17 amino acids. The junction had 11 bases not matched to a gene; V was cut back by 2 bases and J by 3 bases. Written as DNA, the CDR3 is TGCAGCGTTGAAAGACTAGCGGGAGTTTTTGGGGACTACGAGCAGTACTTC. It codes for CSVERLAGVFGDYEQYF.

This clone has more than one count but fewer than ten. This chain connects TRBV18 to TRBJ2-3; D is possibly TRBD2 (6 bases). The germline V gene encodes CDR1 KGHSH and CDR2 LQKENI. The CDR3 consists of 17 residues. Trimming took 3 bases from V and 0 from J, leaving 16 bases between them. The CDR3 reads CASSPLLAVASTDTQYF. The DNA of the CDR3 is TGTGCCAGCTCACCTCTACTAGCTGTGGCTAGCACAGATACGCAGTATTTT.

V and J are TRBV5-5 and TRBJ1-6; no clear D gene. Trimming took 2 bases from V and 8 from J, leaving 5 bases between them. CDR1 and CDR2 from the germline V gene are SGHKS and YYEKEE (reference sequence). The CDR3 is made up of 12 amino acids. The CDR3: CASSLPHSPLHF. DNA for the CDR3: TGTGCCAGCAGCTTACCGCATTCACCCCTCCACTTT.

The J gene is TRBJ1-1, the V gene TRBV5-6, with 7 bases that match TRBD1. The CDR3 spans 13 residues. Germline V gives CDR1 SGHDT, CDR2 YYEEEE. With 2 bases clipped from V and 5 bases from J, the junction kept 3 bases outside the gene matches. DNA for the CDR3: TGTGCCAGCAGCTTCACAGGGGTGACTGAAGCTTTCTTT. Translated, it gives CASSFTGVTEAFF.

V is TRBV5-1 and J is TRBJ1-1; D not certain. Germline lookup yields CDR1 SGHRS and CDR2 YFSETQ. CDR3 length: 14 amino acids. The V end lost 5 bases, the J end lost 1 base, and 12 bases lay between the germline ends. CDR3 sequence: CASSFAAGNTEAFF. CDR3 coding DNA: TGCGCCAGCAGTTTTGCGGCAGGGAACACTGAAGCTTTCTTT.

The chain is built from TRBV12-3 or TRBV12-4 and TRBJ1-5, with 7 bases lining up with TRBD1. CDR3 length: 13 residues. J gave up 6 bases and V 2 bases, and 1 base lay outside the gene matches. The CDR3 here is CASSLQGVQPQHF. CDR3 nucleotides: TGTGCCAGCAGTTTACAGGGGGTTCAGCCCCAGCATTTT.

The rearrangement uses TRBV28 and TRBJ2-3, with no clear D. This CDR3 contains 16 residues. Per the germline V gene, CDR1 is MDHEN and CDR2 is SYDVKM. Trimming stripped 3 bases from V and 1 base from J, with 14 bases between. CDR3 in DNA: TGTGCCAGCAGTTTTCAGGCCGCGCGCCGCACAGATACGCAGTATTTT. The encoded protein is CASSFQAARRTDTQYF.

The V gene is TRBV28, the J gene TRBJ1-2, with D perhaps matching TRBD1 (6 bases). The ends were cut back, 3 bases at V and 4 bases at J, with 18 bases in the middle. CDR3 size: 16 residues. Germline V gene data show CDR1 as MDHEN and CDR2 as SYDVKM. The CDR3 loop is CASSFSPGAGAYGYTF. Here the CDR3 DNA reads TGTGCCAGCAGTTTCTCCCCGGGTGCAGGGGCCTATGGCTACACCTTC.

The chain combines TRBV5-1 with TRBJ2-5; perhaps TRBD1 as D (6 bases). Trimming removed 0 bases from V and 2 bases from J, with 14 bases in between. Germline V gene lookup returns CDR1 SGHRS and CDR2 YFSETQ. CDR3 length: 16 amino acids. Here the CDR3 DNA reads TGCGCCAGCAGCTTGGATACAGGGTGGGCACAAGAGACCCAGTACTTC. Amino acid sequence: CASSLDTGWAQETQYF. The full variable domain, its missing parts supplied by reference TRBV5-1 and TRBJ2-5, is KAGVTQTPRYLIKTRGQQVTLSCSPISGHRSVSWYQQTPGQGLQFLFEYFSETQRNKGNFPGRFSGRQFSNSRSEMNVSTLELGDSALYLCASSLDTGWAQETQYFGPGTRLLVL.

The CDR3 coding sequence is TGCAGTGCTAGTAGTTTGGGGACAGGGTTTGGAACTGAAGCTTTCTTT. Encoded protein: CSASSLGTGFGTEAFF. The gene calls are TRBV20-1 and TRBJ1-1; 9 bases line up with TRBD1. Germline trimming cut 3 bases from V and 5 bases from J; bases unmatched to any gene: 13. The CDR3 is made up of 16 amino acids. Germline loops: CDR1 DFQATT, CDR2 SNEGSKA (reference sequence).

This clone has more than one count but fewer than ten. The chain carries TRBV2 and TRBJ2-2; TRBD1 or TRBD2 may be the D gene (6 bases each). Trimming shortened V by 7 bases and J by 6 bases, and 12 bases separated the two germline ends. CDR1 is SNHLY and CDR2 is FYNNEI in the germline V gene. This CDR3 has 13 residues. For the CDR3, the DNA is TGTGCCAGCAAAAGGGGGGCCCCCGGGGAGCTGTTTTTT. Encoded protein: CASKRGAPGELFF.